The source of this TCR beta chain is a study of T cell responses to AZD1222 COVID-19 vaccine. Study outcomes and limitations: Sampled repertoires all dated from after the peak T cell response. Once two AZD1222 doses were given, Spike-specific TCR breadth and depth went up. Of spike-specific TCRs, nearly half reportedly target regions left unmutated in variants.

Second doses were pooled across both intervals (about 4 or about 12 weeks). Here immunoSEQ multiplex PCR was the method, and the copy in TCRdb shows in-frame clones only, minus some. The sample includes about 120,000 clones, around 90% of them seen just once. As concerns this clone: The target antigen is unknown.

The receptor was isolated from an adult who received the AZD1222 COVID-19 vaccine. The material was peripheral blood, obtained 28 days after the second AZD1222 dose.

The CDR3 DNA is TGTGCCAGCAGCCCCCCGAGGTTGAATACGCAGTATTTT. It codes for CASSPPRLNTQYF. J is TRBJ2-3 and V is TRBV7-9, with D hard to call. This CDR3 region has 13 residues. The V gene's germline CDR1 is SEHNR and CDR2 FQNEAQ (reference sequence). V was cut by 5 bases and J by 7 bases, with 13 bases left in between.